The rows below give T cell receptor beta chains drawn from one sample of a study of T cell repertoires in cytomegalovirus infection. TCRdb called the reads again in MiXCR, with one record for every CDR3 protein. The sample yields hundreds of thousands of distinct CDR3 sequences, more than 20% seen once. Specimen: CD8+ T cells from PBMCs. The source of these receptors is a human donor in good health (CMV status not recorded). Some clones in this sample may be carry-over from other donors' samples. CDR3s include the opening cysteine and the closing phenylalanine or tryptophan. A D gene is named only where the DNA matches it firmly. Part of the rows lack a size; the others show once, few, many or a class for expanded clones.

TRBJ1-1 few TRBV27 - CASSLGTGYNTEAFF TGTGCCAGCAGTTTGGGTACAGGGTATAACACTGAAGCTTTCTTT
TRBJ2-1 - TRBV29-1 TRBD1 CSVEGEDRGRSYNEQFF TGCAGCGTTGAAGGGGAGGACAGGGGCCGCTCCTACAATGAGCAGTTCTTC
TRBJ2-1 many TRBV6-2/TRBV6-3 - CATQSPPVLNNEQFF TGTGCCACCCAGAGCCCCCCAGTCCTTAACAATGAGCAGTTCTTC
TRBJ1-6 - TRBV24-1 - CATSDLWGMYNSPLHF TGTGCCACCAGTGATTTGTGGGGAATGTATAATTCACCCCTCCACTTT
TRBJ2-5 many TRBV11-2 - CASSLTQGRETQYF TGTGCCAGCAGCTTAACACAGGGTAGAGAGACCCAGTACTTC
TRBJ1-5 few TRBV20-1 - CSALESGWPQHF TGCAGTGCATTGGAATCTGGATGGCCCCAGCATTTT
TRBJ2-6 many TRBV7-8 - CASSLEGGANVLTF TGTGCCAGCAGCTTAGAAGGTGGGGCCAACGTCCTGACTTTC
TRBJ2-5 few TRBV7-6 - CASSTRQLQETQYF TGTGCCAGCAGCACCCGACAGCTCCAAGAGACCCAGTACTTC
TRBJ2-3 - TRBV19 - CASTNPITDTQYF TGTGCCAGTACCAACCCTATCACAGATACGCAGTATTTT
TRBJ1-5 - TRBV29-1 - CSVVFRGAWNQPQHF TGCAGCGTTGTATTCCGGGGGGCATGGAATCAGCCCCAGCATTTT
TRBJ1-2 few TRBV9 - CASSVGTYGYTF TGTGCCAGCAGCGTCGGCACGTATGGCTACACCTTC
TRBJ2-1 few TRBV27 TRBD2 CASVRAGYNEQFF TGTGCCAGCGTAAGAGCGGGGTACAATGAGCAGTTCTTC
TRBJ1-1 - TRBV14 - CASSIQLYTLGNTEAFF TGTGCCAGCAGTATCCAGCTATATACCCTGGGGAACACTGAAGCTTTCTTT
TRBJ2-7 few TRBV20-1 - CSARGISYEQYF TGCAGTGCTAGGGGGATCTCCTACGAGCAGTACTTC
TRBJ1-6 few TRBV27 - CASRTAGSPLHF TGTGCCAGCAGGACAGCTGGTTCACCCCTCCACTTT
TRBJ2-2 - TRBV29-1 - CSVEMAVEANTGELFF TGCAGCGTTGAAATGGCAGTCGAAGCGAACACCGGGGAGCTGTTTTTT
TRBJ2-3 - TRBV20-1 - CSARPTGGPADTQYF TGCAGTGCTAGACCAACCGGGGGGCCCGCCGATACGCAGTATTTT
TRBJ1-1 - TRBV18 - CASSPGRVGFDYTEAFF TGTGCCAGCTCACCGGGTCGTGTGGGGTTTGATTACACTGAAGCTTTCTTT
TRBJ2-3 few TRBV10-3 - CAISGEVNRRSTDTQYF TGTGCCATCAGTGGAGAGGTGAACAGAAGATCCACAGATACGCAGTATTTT
TRBJ2-7 many TRBV7-6 TRBD1 CASSPSGQGAREQYF TGTGCCAGCAGCCCAAGCGGACAGGGGGCTCGAGAGCAGTACTTC
TRBJ1-2 - TRBV27 - CASRTARTGNYGYTF TGTGCCAGCAGGACGGCGAGGACGGGAAACTATGGCTACACCTTC
TRBJ1-5 many TRBV6-2/TRBV6-3 - CASSYVGDSNQPQHF TGTGCCAGCAGTTACGTCGGGGATAGCAATCAGCCCCAGCATTTT
TRBJ1-4 few TRBV12-3/TRBV12-4 - CASSLFGENEKLFF TGTGCCAGCAGTTTATTCGGGGAGAATGAAAAACTGTTTTTT
TRBJ1-5 few TRBV6-6 TRBD1 CASSYYSRDSHLGNQPQHF TGTGCCAGCAGTTACTACTCGAGGGACAGCCATTTAGGCAATCAGCCCCAGCATTTT
TRBJ1-2 many TRBV10-3 - CAISPTGTGSFYGYTF TGTGCCATCAGTCCCACTGGAACAGGGTCATTCTATGGCTACACCTTC
TRBJ2-2 many TRBV7-8 - CASSSLPGTLNTGELFF TGTGCCAGCAGCTCTTTGCCCGGGACACTTAACACCGGGGAGCTGTTTTTT
TRBJ2-7 few TRBV20-1 - CSAPPDGTYEQYF TGCAGTGCCCCCCCGGACGGAACCTACGAGCAGTACTTC
TRBJ2-3 few TRBV25-1 TRBD2 CASSESMRGAFTDTQYF TGTGCCAGCAGTGAATCGATGCGGGGGGCGTTCACAGATACGCAGTATTTT
TRBJ2-3 - TRBV4-3 - CASSQEGTGLRDTQYF TGCGCCAGCAGCCAAGAAGGAACAGGCCTGAGAGATACGCAGTATTTT
TRBJ2-5 - TRBV7-7 - CASSGDNQETQYF TGTGCTAGCAGTGGGGACAACCAAGAGACCCAGTACTTC
TRBJ2-6 many TRBV12-3/TRBV12-4 - CASSFWVPAGRLSGANVLTF TGTGCCAGCAGTTTCTGGGTCCCCGCTGGTCGACTCTCTGGGGCCAACGTCCTGACTTTC
TRBJ1-1 - TRBV20-1 - CSAWDGLNTEAFF TGCAGTGCCTGGGACGGCTTGAACACTGAAGCTTTCTTT
TRBJ2-1 many TRBV7-8 - CASTPGWEGGGEQFF TGTGCCAGCACCCCAGGGTGGGAAGGGGGAGGTGAGCAGTTCTTC
TRBJ2-7 - TRBV25-1 - CASSEYYETNTYEQYF TGTGCCAGCAGTGAATATTACGAGACTAATACCTACGAGCAGTACTTC
TRBJ1-5 - TRBV12-3/TRBV12-4 TRBD1 CASSFLLPDREVGNQPQHF TGTGCCAGCAGTTTTCTTCTCCCGGACAGGGAAGTGGGCAATCAGCCCCAGCATTTT
TRBJ1-4 many TRBV7-2 - CASSLSPALPNEKLFF TGTGCCAGCAGCTTGAGTCCGGCCCTGCCTAATGAAAAACTGTTTTTT
TRBJ1-6 many TRBV6-5 TRBD1 CASSYGAAGGFDSSPLHF TGTGCCAGCAGTTACGGGGCGGCAGGGGGATTTGATTCTTCACCCCTCCACTTT
TRBJ2-3 - TRBV7-2 TRBD1 CASSFEGPGQGITDTQYF TGTGCCAGCAGCTTCGAAGGACCGGGACAGGGGATTACAGATACGCAGTATTTT
TRBJ2-3 - TRBV11-3 - CASSSRDGIGGPPDTQYF TGTGCCAGCAGCTCCCGGGATGGTATTGGGGGGCCCCCAGATACGCAGTATTTT
TRBJ2-3 few TRBV6-2/TRBV6-3 TRBD2 CASSYSPGGPGDTQYF TGTGCCAGCAGTTACTCACCGGGGGGGCCAGGAGATACGCAGTATTTT
TRBJ1-2 - TRBV6-2/TRBV6-3 - CASSYSDTYGYTF TGTGCCAGCAGTTACTCAGACACATATGGCTACACCTTC
TRBJ2-1 many TRBV7-8 - CASSLTGPYNEQFF TGTGCCAGCAGCTTAACAGGACCCTACAATGAGCAGTTCTTC
TRBJ2-2 few TRBV7-9 - CASSKSYREGTGELFF TGTGCCAGCAGCAAGAGTTACAGGGAGGGCACCGGGGAGCTGTTTTTT
TRBJ2-1 many TRBV6-2/TRBV6-3 TRBD2 CASSYLAGYNNEQFF TGTGCCAGCAGTTACCTAGCGGGGTATAACAATGAGCAGTTCTTC
TRBJ1-1 few TRBV5-5 - CASILHPNTEAFF TGTGCCAGCATCCTGCATCCGAACACTGAAGCTTTCTTT